This entry lists 24 T cell receptor beta chains sequenced from one sample in a study of OX40 agonist ivuxolimab in advanced cancers. TCRdb's table, derived via immunoSEQ multiplex PCR, lists solely in-frame clones and lacks some. The profile shows around 25,000 clones, roughly 85% of them singletons. Here the sequenced sample was CD4+ or CD8+ T cells sorted from blood, taken in a trial of the OX40 agonist ivuxolimab. The receptors shown here come from an adult with an advanced solid tumor such as melanoma, head and neck, liver or kidney cancer.

This clone was seen a handful of times. The chain couples TRBV4-2 to TRBJ2-7; 11 bases are a match to TRBD2. Looked up from germline, CDR1 is LGHNA and CDR2 is YNFKEQ. The J segment lost 4 bases and the V segment lost 3 bases, leaving 8 bases of the junction unmatched. The CDR3 is 16 residues long. CDR3: CASSQLLAGGGYEQYF. CDR3 sequence (DNA): TGTGCCAGCAGCCAGCTTCTAGCGGGGGGCGGGTACGAGCAGTACTTC.

The chain is built from TRBV5-1 and TRBJ2-7; 7 bases fit TRBD1. V dropped 4 bases and J dropped 6; count of bases not matched to a gene: 10. Germline-derived CDR1 and CDR2 are SGHRS and YFSETQ. The CDR3 runs to 14 residues. CDR3 protein: CASSIRTGYGEQYF. In DNA form, the CDR3 reads TGCGCCAGCAGCATTAGGACAGGATACGGCGAGCAGTACTTC.

This chain uses TRBV7-9 with TRBJ2-3, with 9 bases fitting TRBD1. The trim removed 5 bases at V and 10 bases at J, leaving 16 bases unmatched. CDR1 and CDR2 (germline): SEHNR, FQNEAQ (reference sequence). The CDR3 covers 16 residues. CDR3 DNA sequence: TGTGCCAGCAGCGCCTTACAGGGGGCCAGTTTAGGCGCGCAGTATTTT. Residues: CASSALQGASLGAQYF.

This sequence joins TRBV15 and TRBJ1-2, with D perhaps matching TRBD1 (5 bases). CDR3 size: 15 residues. CDR1 and CDR2 from the germline V gene are LNHNV and YYDKDF (reference sequence). V was cut by 1 base and J by 0 bases, with 9 bases left in between. The CDR3 sequence is CATSRGRQTNYGYTF. In nucleotides, the CDR3 is TGTGCCACCAGCAGAGGAAGACAGACTAACTATGGCTACACCTTC.

The chain combines TRBV13 with TRBJ1-5, with D perhaps TRBD1 (5 bases). The V gene's germline CDR1 is PRHDT and CDR2 FYEKMQ (reference sequence). V lost 2 bases, J lost 4 bases, and 9 bases lay in between. This CDR3 contains 14 residues. This CDR3 reads CASSLRGLNQPQHF. The CDR3 DNA reads TGTGCCAGCAGCTTACGGGGGTTGAATCAGCCCCAGCATTTT. The entire variable domain, with the rest obtained from reference TRBV13 and TRBJ1-5, is as follows: AAGVIQSPRHLIKEKRETATLKCYPIPRHDTVYWYQQGPGQDPQFLISFYEKMQSDKGSIPDRFSAQQFSDYHSELNMSSLELGDSALYFCASSLRGLNQPQHFGDGTRLSIL.

J is TRBJ2-1 and V is TRBV13; 9 nucleotides agree with TRBD2. The CDR3 runs to 15 residues. Germline CDR1 PRHDT, CDR2 FYEKMQ (reference sequence). The V segment lost 5 bases and the J segment 2 bases; nucleotides outside the gene matches: 4. The CDR3 DNA reads TGTGCCAGCAGCCCAGGGACTAGCCCCTACAATGAGCAGTTCTTC. Protein: CASSPGTSPYNEQFF.

V is TRBV10-3 and J is TRBJ2-7; TRBD2 agrees at 11 bases. With V trimmed by 3 bases and J by 4 bases, 2 bases remained unmatched. Germline V CDR1 and CDR2: ENHRY, SYGVKD. This CDR3 is built from 14 residues. Here the CDR3 DNA reads TGTGCCATCAGTGATAGCGGGAGGGAGTACGAGCAGTACTTC. It translates to CAISDSGREYEQYF.

This clone appeared once. The chain couples TRBV5-1 to TRBJ2-3; D uncertain. Trimming removed 0 bases from V and 0 bases from J, with 5 bases in between. Germline values: CDR1 SGHRS, CDR2 YFSETQ. The CDR3 runs 14 residues. The CDR3 DNA reads as TGCGCCAGCAGCTTGGACAAGAGCACAGATACGCAGTATTTT. It yields the protein CASSLDKSTDTQYF.

The V gene is TRBV5-6, the J gene TRBJ2-1; the D gene could be TRBD1 or TRBD2 (5 bases each). This CDR3 is built from 16 residues. Per the germline V gene, CDR1 is SGHDT and CDR2 is YYEEEE. The ends were cut back, 5 bases at V and 0 bases at J, with 15 bases in the middle. CDR3 in DNA: TGTGCCAGCAGGCCCGGGACGGTTAACTCCTACAATGAGCAGTTCTTC. Protein product: CASRPGTVNSYNEQFF.

This chain links TRBV5-1 with TRBJ1-5; TRBD1 agrees at 7 bases. The CDR3 extends over 15 amino acids. V trimming: 4 bases; J trimming: 2 bases; junction bases outside the gene matches: 6. Looked up from germline, CDR1 is SGHRS and CDR2 is YFSETQ. As DNA, the CDR3 is TGCGCCAGCAGCCTCAGGGGGGGTGGCAATCAGCCCCAGCATTTT. Amino acid sequence: CASSLRGGGNQPQHF.

This clone was seen only once. V gene TRBV28 combines with J gene TRBJ2-7, with 7 nucleotides matching TRBD1. The CDR3 contains 16 residues. Germline assignment: CDR1 MDHEN and CDR2 SYDVKM. Trimming removed 2 bases from V and 2 bases from J; junction bases left unmatched: 9. The CDR3, as DNA: TGTGCCAGCAGTTTAAGGTCCGGGACAGTTACCTACGAGCAGTACTTC. Translation gives CASSLRSGTVTYEQYF.

The CDR3 bases are TGTGCCAGCAGCTTCGGGACAGGATCCTACGAGCAGTACTTC. Amino acids: CASSFGTGSYEQYF. The V and J genes are TRBV7-7 and TRBJ2-7; 8 positions agree with TRBD1. The junction had 2 bases not matched to a gene; V was cut back by 3 bases and J by 1 base. This CDR3 is 14 amino acids long. Germline V gene lookup returns CDR1 SSHAT and CDR2 FNYEAQ (reference sequence).

This clone was counted a single time. The rearrangement links TRBV6-5 to TRBJ1-2; D perhaps matches TRBD1 (5 bases). The CDR3 covers 16 residues. The germline V and J ends were trimmed by 0 bases and 5 bases, with 16 bases remaining between them. The germline CDR1 and CDR2 sequences are MNHEY and SVGAGI. CDR3 region: CASSYSNPDRSYGYTF. The CDR3, as DNA: TGTGCCAGCAGTTACTCTAACCCCGACAGATCTTATGGCTACACCTTC.

The V call is TRBV19, the J call TRBJ1-1; perhaps TRBD1 as D (6 bases). V lost 6 bases and J lost 7, with 15 bases in between. This CDR3 spans 13 amino acids. Germline-derived CDR1 and CDR2 are LNHDA and SQIVND (reference sequence). The CDR3 DNA reads TGTGCCAGTAGGACGGGGCCAGGGGTTGAAGCTTTCTTT. It yields the protein CASRTGPGVEAFF.

The chain joins TRBV4-2 to TRBJ1-1; TRBD1 might be the D (5 bases). The CDR3 sequence is 14 residues long. CDR1 is LGHNA and CDR2 is YNFKEQ in the germline V gene. Deletions cut 3 bases from V and 3 bases from J, with 11 bases between. In nucleotides, the CDR3 is TGTGCCAGCAGCCAGTCGGTGGGGGACACTGAAGCTTTCTTT. This gives the protein CASSQSVGDTEAFF.

This chain connects TRBV10-1 to TRBJ2-7, with D unclear. V shed 0 bases and J shed 0 bases, with 15 bases lying between them. Germline V gene data show CDR1 as WNHNN and CDR2 as SYGVQD (reference sequence). This CDR3 contains 17 residues. The CDR3, as DNA: TGCGCCAGCAGTGAGTCGCCCGTAGGGTCCAGCTCCTACGAGCAGTACTTC. Residues: CASSESPVGSSSYEQYF.

The chain carries TRBV30 and TRBJ1-1; no reliable D call. V shed 5 bases and J shed 3 bases, with 13 bases lying between them. This CDR3 spans 13 amino acids. Germline CDR1 is GTSNPN and CDR2 is SVGIG (reference sequence). The DNA for the CDR3 is TGTGCCTGGTCCCTTTCGGGATACACTGAAGCTTTCTTT. It codes for CAWSLSGYTEAFF.

This chain connects TRBV4-3 to TRBJ1-1; D unresolved. The CDR3 length is 15 residues. V lost 2 bases and J 3 bases, leaving 13 bases between the germline ends. The germline V gene encodes CDR1 LGHNA and CDR2 YSLEER. The CDR3 bases are TGCGCCAGCAGCCAAAGCCACGGGTGGTACACTGAAGCTTTCTTT. As protein: CASSQSHGWYTEAFF.

J is TRBJ2-1 and V is TRBV5-4; 9 nucleotides line up with TRBD2. Germline V gene sequence: CDR1 SGHNT, CDR2 YYREEE (reference sequence). The CDR3 totals 15 residues. After removal of 2 bases from V and 5 bases from J, the junction contained 5 bases not matched to a gene. The CDR3 is CASSLKREAHNEQFF. The CDR3 region has the DNA TGTGCCAGCAGCTTAAAGCGGGAGGCCCACAATGAGCAGTTCTTC.

The chain is built from TRBV30 and TRBJ2-3; D is possibly TRBD2 (5 bases). The germline V gene has CDR1 GTSNPN and CDR2 SVGIG (reference sequence). V shed 5 bases and J shed 8 bases, with 14 bases lying between them. The CDR3 loop spans 12 amino acids. The CDR3: CAWLGVLSTQYF. CDR3 DNA: TGTGCCTGGCTCGGGGTCCTTAGTACGCAGTATTTT.

By share of the sample, this clone is medium-sized (0.01 to 0.1%). CDR3 bases: TGCGCCAGCAGCCAAGATCTAGCGGGGACGCAAGAGACCCAGTACTTC. It is translated as CASSQDLAGTQETQYF. The chain links TRBV4-1 to TRBJ2-5; TRBD2 agrees at 9 bases. From germline, CDR1 is MGHRA and CDR2 YSYEKL. The trim removed 0 bases at V and 2 bases at J, leaving 4 bases unmatched. The CDR3 runs 16 residues.

Comments on this clone: A read error may account for a junction end that differs from germline. This chain uses TRBV5-3 with TRBJ2-1; D is perhaps TRBD1 (6 bases). TRBV5-3 is an ORF for which the function is uncertain. The length of the CDR3 is 13 residues. CDR3 nucleotide sequence: TGTGCCAGCAGCTCGGCTGGGGGCAGTGAGCAGTTCTTC. It translates to CASSSAGGSEQFF.

This clone was counted between two and nine times. This rearrangement joins TRBV15 to TRBJ1-5; the D is unclear. Germline values: CDR1 LNHNV, CDR2 YYDKDF (reference sequence). The CDR3 extends over 15 amino acids. The ends were cut back, 3 bases at V and 1 base at J, with 10 bases in the middle. This chain's CDR3 is CATSSWVESNQPQHF. The CDR3 DNA sequence: TGTGCCACCAGCAGTTGGGTGGAGAGCAATCAGCCCCAGCATTTT. Supplemented by reference TRBV15 and TRBJ1-5, the full variable domain reads DAMVIQNPRYQVTQFGKPVTLSCSQTLNHNVMYWYQQKSSQAPKLLFHYYDKDFNNEADTPDNFQSRRPNTSFCFLDIRSPGLGDTAMYLCATSSWVESNQPQHFGDGTRLSIL.

The rearrangement uses TRBV5-1 and TRBJ1-2, with D perhaps matching TRBD1 (6 bases). The CDR3 has 15 amino acids. The V end was cut by 0 bases, the J end by 6 bases, with 15 bases between. Germline loops: CDR1 SGHRS, CDR2 YFSETQ. The CDR3 loop is CASSLEDRPQDGYTF. In DNA form, the CDR3 reads TGCGCCAGCAGCTTGGAGGACAGACCGCAGGATGGCTACACCTTC.